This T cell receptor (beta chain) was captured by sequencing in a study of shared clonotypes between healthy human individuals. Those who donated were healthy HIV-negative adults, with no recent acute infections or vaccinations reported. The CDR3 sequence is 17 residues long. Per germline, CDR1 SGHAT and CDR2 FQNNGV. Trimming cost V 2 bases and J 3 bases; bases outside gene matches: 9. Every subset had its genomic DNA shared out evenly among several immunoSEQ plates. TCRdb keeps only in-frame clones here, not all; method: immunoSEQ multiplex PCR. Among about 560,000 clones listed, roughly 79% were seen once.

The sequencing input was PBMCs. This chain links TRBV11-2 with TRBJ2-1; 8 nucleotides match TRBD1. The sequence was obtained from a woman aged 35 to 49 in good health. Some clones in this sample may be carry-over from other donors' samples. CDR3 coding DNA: TGTGCCAGCAGCTTACGCAGGGGGCTTTTTAACTACAATGAGCAGTTCTTC. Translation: CASSLRRGLFNYNEQFF.